One sample yielded the 11 T cell receptor beta chains listed below, sequenced in a study of PD-L1 blockade in urothelial cancer. Documented time point: peripheral blood 6 weeks after treatment start. The data were produced by immunoSEQ multiplex PCR, yet TCRdb's version contains in-frame clones alone and is incomplete. The table lists about 23,000 clones, 90% to 95% of them singletons. Here the sequenced sample was PBMCs, taken around atezolizumab (anti-PD-L1) treatment. The receptor source for this set is a woman aged 55-75 years with urothelial cancer.

This clone was detected a few times. J is TRBJ2-4 and V is TRBV27, with a weak D call TRBD2 (6 bases). CDR3 size: 13 residues. V was trimmed by 1 base and J by 11 bases, leaving 12 bases between them. Germline V gives CDR1 MNHEY, CDR2 SMNVEV (reference sequence). CDR3 region: CASSLFIGGVQYF. Here the CDR3 DNA reads TGTGCCAGCAGTTTATTCATCGGAGGGGTTCAGTACTTC.

The chain uses TRBV11-2 and TRBJ1-1; D is ambiguous. The CDR3 contains 14 residues. The V gene lost 3 bases and the J gene lost 5 bases, with 13 bases spanning the gap. Germline V gene sequence: CDR1 SGHAT, CDR2 FQNNGV. CDR3 residues: CASSLTVTGTEAFF. The CDR3 nucleotides read TGTGCCAGCAGCTTGACGGTCACGGGGACTGAAGCTTTCTTT.

This rearrangement joins TRBV6-6 to TRBJ2-2, with D possibly matching TRBD1 (6 bases). CDR1 is MNHNY, CDR2 SVGAGI, per germline (reference sequence). The CDR3 length is 12 residues. The V end lost 6 bases, the J end lost 6 bases, and 8 bases lay between the germline ends. Here the CDR3 reads CASRPGAGELFF. The CDR3 bases are TGTGCCAGCAGGCCAGGGGCCGGGGAGCTGTTTTTT.

The V call is TRBV7-9, the J call TRBJ2-7, with D hard to call. V was pared by 4 bases and J by 2 bases, with 3 bases between. From germline, CDR1 is SEHNR and CDR2 FQNEAQ (reference sequence). The CDR3 loop spans 11 amino acids. CDR3 in amino acids: CASSSTYEQYF. The CDR3, as DNA: TGTGCCAGCAGCTCTACCTACGAGCAGTACTTC.

The V call is TRBV2, the J call TRBJ1-4, with 9 bases aligning to TRBD1. Per germline, CDR1 SNHLY and CDR2 FYNNEI. With 4 bases clipped from V and 3 bases from J, the junction kept 6 bases outside the gene matches. The CDR3 loop spans 16 amino acids. CDR3 in amino acids: CASSGQGGFANEKLFF. The DNA for the CDR3 is TGTGCCAGCAGTGGACAGGGGGGGTTTGCTAATGAAAAACTGTTTTTT.

This chain joins TRBV18 and TRBJ1-4, with 7 bases aligning to TRBD1. Germline V CDR1 and CDR2: KGHSH, LQKENI. This CDR3 is built from 13 residues. The junction had 0 bases not matched to a gene; V was cut back by 3 bases and J by 5 bases. CDR3: CASSPGQNEKLFF. The CDR3 DNA follows: TGTGCCAGCTCACCGGGACAGAATGAAAAACTGTTTTTT.

The genes are TRBV4-1 and TRBJ2-7; tentative D call: TRBD2 (6 bases). Germline V lookup: CDR1 MGHRA, CDR2 YSYEKL. This CDR3 has 13 amino acids. V gave up 1 base and J gave up 7 bases, with 11 bases separating them. CDR3 sequence reads: CASSQVAGLEQYF. In DNA, the CDR3 is TGCGCCAGCAGCCAAGTGGCGGGGTTGGAGCAGTACTTC.

The V gene is TRBV7-2, the J gene TRBJ2-7; 9 nucleotides line up with TRBD2. CDR1 and CDR2 (germline): SGHTA, FQGNSA. The CDR3 covers 15 residues. With V trimmed by 4 bases and J by 0 bases, 4 bases remained unmatched. The CDR3 region has the DNA TGTGCCAGCAGCTATTTAGCGGGGGCCTCCTACGAGCAGTACTTC. Protein sequence: CASSYLAGASYEQYF. Together with reference TRBV7-2 and TRBJ2-7, the CDR3 gives the full variable domain: GAGVSQSPSNKVTEKGKDVELRCDPISGHTALYWYRQSLGQGLEFLIYFQGNSAPDKSGLPSDRFSAERTGGSVSTLTIQRTQQEDSAVYLCASSYLAGASYEQYFGPGTRLTVT.

This clone was seen only once. In DNA, the CDR3 is TGTGCCAGTAGTATAGACAGCAGGGTTGAGACCCAGTACTTC. It codes for CASSIDSRVETQYF. The chain carries TRBV19 and TRBJ2-5; a possible D gene is TRBD1 (5 bases). Germline CDR1 LNHDA, CDR2 SQIVND (reference sequence). The germline V and J ends were trimmed by 0 bases and 5 bases, with 10 bases remaining between them. The CDR3 covers 14 residues.

The J gene is TRBJ1-4, the V gene TRBV5-4; 7 nucleotides line up with TRBD1. Germline V gene sequence: CDR1 SGHNT, CDR2 YYREEE (reference sequence). The CDR3 totals 17 residues. V shed 0 bases and J 0 bases; nucleotides not matched to a gene: 5. CDR3 coding DNA: TGTGCCAGCAGCTTGGGGACAGGCCTTGCAACTAATGAAAAACTGTTTTTT. Translation: CASSLGTGLATNEKLFF.

The chain is built from TRBV28 and TRBJ1-5, with D unresolved. CDR3 size: 12 residues. V was cut by 8 bases and J by 3 bases, with 8 bases left in between. The germline V gene has CDR1 MDHEN and CDR2 SYDVKM. Written as DNA, the CDR3 is TGTGCCAGCTACACCAACAATCAGCCCCAGCATTTT. This codes for CASYTNNQPQHF.